These 26 T cell receptor beta chains share one sample of origin, sequenced in a study of T cell repertoires in cytomegalovirus infection. TCRdb re-called the reads with MiXCR, one entry per CDR3 protein. The data contain roughly 760,000 distinct CDR3 sequences, approximately 34% of them seen just once; the ten biggest clones take up roughly 2.8%. Sequencing was done on a sample of PBMCs. The origin of the receptors is a human donor in good health (CMV status not recorded). Some clones in this sample may be carry-over from other donors' samples.

The rearrangement links TRBV20-1 to TRBJ1-1; maybe TRBD1 (6 bases). The CDR3 extends over 14 amino acids. Deletions cut 0 bases from V and 6 bases from J, with 14 bases between. CDR1 is DFQATT, CDR2 SNEGSKA, per germline (reference sequence). For the CDR3, the DNA is TGCAGTGCTAGAGATCCCGGGGGGCAACCTGAAGCTTTCTTT. This codes for CSARDPGGQPEAFF.

This clonotype showed up many times. The genes are TRBV7-8 and TRBJ1-1, with 8 nucleotides matching TRBD1. With 2 bases clipped from V and 4 bases from J, the junction kept 3 bases outside the gene matches. Germline V gene data show CDR1 as SGHVS and CDR2 as FQNEAQ. The CDR3 has 14 residues. The DNA for the CDR3 is TGTGCCAGCAGCTTACTGGACAGGGTCACTGAAGCTTTCTTT. Translation gives CASSLLDRVTEAFF.

The J gene is TRBJ1-1, the V gene TRBV7-4, with 7 bases identical to TRBD1. Unmatched junction bases numbered 6, after V lost 5 bases and J lost 12 bases. The CDR3 runs 11 residues. Germline CDR1 reads SGHVT; CDR2 reads SQSDAQ. The CDR3 DNA reads TGTGCCAGCAGCCCGACAGGGAATTCTTTCTTT. It is translated as CASSPTGNSFF. The whole variable domain, filled in from reference TRBV7-4 and TRBJ1-1, reads GAGVSQSPRYKVAKRGRDVALRCDSISGHVTLYWYRQTLGQGSEVLTYSQSDAQRDKSGRPSGRFSAERPERSVSTLKIQRTEQGDSAVYLCASSPTGNSFFGQGTRLTVV.

The chain combines TRBV5-1 with TRBJ2-3; 8 bases line up with TRBD2. CDR3 length: 16 residues. Germline loops: CDR1 SGHRS, CDR2 YFSETQ. The trim removed 3 bases at V and 1 base at J, leaving 7 bases unmatched. CDR3 amino acids: CASSSGLAPGTDTQYF. CDR3 bases: TGCGCCAGCAGCTCTGGACTAGCACCAGGCACAGATACGCAGTATTTT. Full variable domain (outside the CDR3, taken from reference TRBV5-1 and TRBJ2-3): KAGVTQTPRYLIKTRGQQVTLSCSPISGHRSVSWYQQTPGQGLQFLFEYFSETQRNKGNFPGRFSGRQFSNSRSEMNVSTLELGDSALYLCASSSGLAPGTDTQYFGPGTRLTVL.

This clonotype has ten or more counts. The CDR3 region has the DNA TGCAGTGCAAGGGTGGGGGGTCATGGCTACACCTTC. This translates into CSARVGGHGYTF. V usage is TRBV20-1 and J usage is TRBJ1-2; maybe TRBD1 (5 bases). From germline, CDR1 is DFQATT and CDR2 SNEGSKA (reference sequence). This CDR3 has 12 residues. V shed 6 bases and J shed 6 bases, with 14 bases lying between them.

The chain carries TRBV4-1 and TRBJ1-2, with D perhaps TRBD1 (5 bases). With 2 bases removed from V and 7 bases from J, the gap between germline ends came to 26 bases. The germline gives CDR1 MGHRA, CDR2 YSYEKL. The CDR3 has 18 amino acids. The CDR3 protein is CASSQTESPDTGGSGYTF. In DNA, the CDR3 is TGCGCCAGCAGCCAAACGGAAAGCCCGGACACGGGGGGGTCTGGCTACACCTTC.

The rearrangement uses TRBV2 and TRBJ1-5; 8 bases agree with TRBD1. The length of the CDR3 is 15 residues. Germline loops: CDR1 SNHLY, CDR2 FYNNEI. With V trimmed by 7 bases and J by 3 bases, 8 bases remained unmatched. CDR3 sequence reads: CASNTGQAFNQPQHF. CDR3 coding DNA: TGTGCCAGCAATACGGGACAGGCTTTCAATCAGCCCCAGCATTTT.

This clonotype came up once. The chain uses TRBV12-3 or TRBV12-4 and TRBJ2-3, with TRBD2 as a possible D gene (6 bases). The CDR3 length is 14 residues. The germline V and J ends were trimmed by 3 bases and 8 bases, with 15 bases remaining between them. The CDR3 loop is CASSLGGGSGTQYF. CDR3 DNA sequence: TGTGCCAGCAGTTTGGGTGGGGGGTCCGGTACGCAGTATTTT.

This clonotype was seen a few times. The rearrangement joins TRBV28 to TRBJ1-4, with TRBD1 identical over 7 bases. CDR1 MDHEN and CDR2 SYDVKM come from the germline V gene. V dropped 6 bases and J dropped 8; count of bases not matched to a gene: 9. The CDR3 has 14 amino acids. The CDR3 coding sequence is TGTGCCAGCAGACCCGGACAGGCGGGAGAAAAACTGTTTTTT. Translation: CASRPGQAGEKLFF.

V and J are TRBV7-2 and TRBJ2-2, with TRBD2 identical over 7 bases. The V gene end was trimmed by 1 base and the J gene end by 6 bases; junction bases not matched to a gene: 5. This CDR3 is built from 15 residues. The V gene's germline CDR1 is SGHTA and CDR2 FQGNSA. The CDR3 is CASSLVTGLPGELFF. DNA of the CDR3: TGTGCCAGCAGCTTAGTTACGGGACTACCCGGGGAGCTGTTTTTT.

This clonotype was counted only a few times. The chain recombines TRBV20-1 with TRBJ2-7; D assignment may be TRBD1 or TRBD2 (5 bases each). CDR3 length equals 14 residues. Trimming cost V 5 bases and J 1 base, with 15 bases left between them. CDR1 and CDR2 from the germline V gene are DFQATT and SNEGSKA (reference sequence). The CDR3 nucleotides read TGCAGTGCTCAGGGACGGGGTGGATCCTACGAGCAGTACTTC. Protein: CSAQGRGGSYEQYF.

This chain connects TRBV10-3 to TRBJ2-5, with 7 bases identical to TRBD2. The germline V gene encodes CDR1 ENHRY and CDR2 SYGVKD. Germline trimming cut 10 bases from V and 5 bases from J; bases unmatched to any gene: 7. The CDR3 has 12 amino acids. CDR3 sequence (DNA): TGTGCCAGAGCGGGATTGAGGGAGACCCAGTACTTC. Translation: CARAGLRETQYF.

V gene TRBV27 combines with J gene TRBJ2-3; 8 bases are a match to TRBD1. CDR3 length: 15 amino acids. Trimming cost V 5 bases and J 2 bases; bases outside gene matches: 6. Germline lookup yields CDR1 MNHEY and CDR2 SMNVEV (reference sequence). CDR3 region: CASSPRQGITDTQYF. CDR3 bases: TGTGCCAGCAGTCCTCGACAGGGGATCACAGATACGCAGTATTTT.

The chain joins TRBV7-9 to TRBJ2-5; D remains ambiguous. Trimming pared 5 bases from V and 0 bases from J, leaving 13 bases between. Germline V gene sequence: CDR1 SEHNR, CDR2 FQNEAQ (reference sequence). The CDR3 contains 15 residues. CDR3 coding DNA: TGTGCCAGCAGCCTTACGCCACTGTACCAAGAGACCCAGTACTTC. Encoded protein: CASSLTPLYQETQYF.

In its sample, this clonotype was seen a few times. The chain links TRBV7-6 to TRBJ2-7; 8 bases match TRBD2. Germline V gene data show CDR1 as SGHVS and CDR2 as FNYEAQ. The V segment lost 4 bases and the J segment 4 bases; nucleotides outside the gene matches: 6. This CDR3 comprises 14 residues. CDR3 protein: CASSSFGRGYEQYF. For the CDR3, the DNA is TGTGCCAGCAGCTCCTTCGGGAGGGGGTACGAGCAGTACTTC.

In this sample, this clonotype turned up once. This chain uses TRBV5-1 with TRBJ2-7; a possible D gene is TRBD2 (5 bases). The CDR3 spans 13 residues. Germline V gene data show CDR1 as SGHRS and CDR2 as YFSETQ. The V end lost 3 bases, the J end lost 4 bases, and 11 bases lay between the germline ends. This CDR3 reads CASSSAGDYEQYF. The CDR3 nucleotides read TGCGCCAGCAGCTCGGCCGGGGATTACGAGCAGTACTTC. Complete variable domain (other parts from reference TRBV5-1 and TRBJ2-7): KAGVTQTPRYLIKTRGQQVTLSCSPISGHRSVSWYQQTPGQGLQFLFEYFSETQRNKGNFPGRFSGRQFSNSRSEMNVSTLELGDSALYLCASSSAGDYEQYFGPGTRLTVT.

This chain uses TRBV5-4 with TRBJ2-1, with 8 bases that match TRBD2. The CDR3 has 12 residues. Per germline, CDR1 SGHNT and CDR2 YYREEE (reference sequence). V shed 4 bases and J 9 bases; nucleotides not matched to a gene: 3. CDR3 bases: TGTGCCAGCAGCAGCGGGAGCGGTGAGCAGTTCTTC. Translated: CASSSGSGEQFF.

This clonotype was observed a handful of times. CDR3 coding DNA: TGTGCCAGCAGCTTGCATGGGTTCACCGGGGAGCTGTTTTTT. Translating gives CASSLHGFTGELFF. This rearrangement joins TRBV11-2 to TRBJ2-2, with unresolved D. Germline loops: CDR1 SGHAT, CDR2 FQNNGV. The CDR3 totals 14 residues. The ends were cut back, 3 bases at V and 4 bases at J, with 9 bases in the middle.

J is TRBJ1-1 and V is TRBV6-5; D is unresolved. The V gene lost 6 bases and the J gene lost 0 bases, with 5 bases spanning the gap. The CDR3 extends over 12 amino acids. Germline CDR1 and CDR2: MNHEY and SVGAGI. The CDR3 DNA sequence: TGTGCCAGCAGCGACCTGAACACTGAAGCTTTCTTT. Its translation is CASSDLNTEAFF.

V is TRBV5-1 and J is TRBJ2-3; 10 bases line up with TRBD2. CDR1 SGHRS and CDR2 YFSETQ come from the germline V gene. V lost 1 base and J lost 3; bases outside the gene matches: 5. The CDR3 loop spans 16 amino acids. The CDR3 is CASSLTSGVATDTQYF. The CDR3 DNA is TGCGCCAGCAGCTTGACTAGCGGGGTGGCGACAGATACGCAGTATTTT.

The J gene is TRBJ2-7, the V gene TRBV25-1, with TRBD1 matching 11 bases. Unmatched junction bases numbered 14, after V lost 8 bases and J lost 5 bases. Per the germline V gene, CDR1 is MGHDK and CDR2 is SYGVNS. The CDR3 sequence is 16 residues long. CDR3 in DNA: TGTGCCAGCTACGGAAACTCCGGGACAGGGGGGAACGAGCAGTACTTC. Encoded protein: CASYGNSGTGGNEQYF.

This clonotype has only a few counts. This sequence joins TRBV19 and TRBJ2-1, with 8 bases identical to TRBD2. The trim removed 6 bases at V and 3 bases at J, leaving 13 bases unmatched. CDR1 is LNHDA, CDR2 SQIVND, per germline (reference sequence). The CDR3 has 17 residues. The CDR3 DNA follows: TGTGCCAGTAGCACATCCCCAACAGCGGGGGTCTACAATGAGCAGTTCTTC. Translated, it gives CASSTSPTAGVYNEQFF.

The chain links TRBV9 to TRBJ1-2, with a tentative D call TRBD1 (5 bases). The germline V and J ends were trimmed by 4 bases and 6 bases, with 13 bases remaining between them. The CDR3 runs 13 residues. The V gene's germline CDR1 is SGDLS and CDR2 YYNGEE. CDR3 residues: CASSYGGDNGYTF. Here the CDR3 DNA reads TGTGCCAGCAGCTATGGGGGAGATAATGGCTACACCTTC.

Here the CDR3 DNA reads TGTGCCAGTAGTCCAAAAGGCATTAGCGGGGGTTACAATGAGCAGTTCTTC. It specifies CASSPKGISGGYNEQFF. The chain combines TRBV19 with TRBJ2-1; 9 bases fit TRBD2. Germline trimming cut 5 bases from V and 4 bases from J; bases unmatched to any gene: 12. CDR1 and CDR2 (germline): LNHDA, SQIVND (reference sequence). The CDR3 length is 17 residues.

This clonotype was observed a single time. The gene calls are TRBV19 and TRBJ2-7; TRBD1 aligns across 8 bases. Germline assignment: CDR1 LNHDA and CDR2 SQIVND (reference sequence). The CDR3 consists of 14 residues. J was trimmed by 5 bases and V by 5 bases; bases with no gene match: 8. The CDR3 is CASSSTGVTDEQYF. In nucleotides, the CDR3 is TGTGCCAGTAGTTCGACAGGGGTTACGGACGAGCAGTACTTC.

Only a few counts were recorded for this clonotype. The chain links TRBV6-5 to TRBJ1-1, with TRBD1 as a possible D gene (6 bases). This CDR3 region has 12 residues. V lost 5 bases and J 8 bases, leaving 12 bases between the germline ends. CDR1 and CDR2 (germline): MNHEY, SVGAGI. The CDR3 DNA reads TGTGCCAGCAGTCAGGGGCAGGGAGAAGCTTTCTTT. Translating it yields CASSQGQGEAFF.